Shown below are 2 T cell receptor beta chains from a single sample sequenced in a study of OX40 agonist ivuxolimab in advanced cancers. TCRdb's table, derived via immunoSEQ multiplex PCR, lists solely in-frame clones and lacks some. The sample holds more than 40,000 clones, roughly four fifths seen once. Source: CD4+ or CD8+ T cells sorted from blood, taken in a trial of the OX40 agonist ivuxolimab. These receptors came from an adult with an advanced solid tumor such as melanoma, head and neck, liver or kidney cancer.

This clone has just one count. This sequence joins TRBV27 and TRBJ2-4; D is perhaps TRBD2 (5 bases). The ends were cut back, 6 bases at V and 7 bases at J, with 16 bases in the middle. CDR3 length: 14 residues. Germline V gene sequence: CDR1 MNHEY, CDR2 SMNVEV (reference sequence). The CDR3 loop is CASRAMVGGNIQYF. The CDR3, as DNA: TGTGCCAGCAGAGCCATGGTCGGCGGGAACATTCAGTACTTC.

The chain employs TRBV6-1 and TRBJ2-1; 8 positions agree with TRBD2. CDR3 length: 15 amino acids. V gave up 2 bases and J gave up 10 bases; unmatched junction bases: 10. CDR1 MNHNS and CDR2 SASEGT come from the germline V gene. The DNA of the CDR3 is TGTGCCAGCAGTGAAAGAACTAGCGGCACGGGCGAGCAGTTCTTC. Translation gives CASSERTSGTGEQFF.